The 21 T cell receptor beta chains listed next were all sequenced from one sample in a study of cytomegalovirus exposure and HLA in healthy donors. Clones were sequenced by immunoSEQ multiplex PCR, and TCRdb holds only the in-frame ones, with some missing. Of roughly 100,000 clones in the sample, just under 95% were seen once. Sequencing input: PBMCs. These receptors were collected from a young woman in good health and CMV-seronegative.

V gene TRBV9 combines with J gene TRBJ1-1; 7 nucleotides agree with TRBD1. The germline V gene encodes CDR1 SGDLS and CDR2 YYNGEE. This CDR3 has 14 amino acids. Trimming removed 4 bases from V and 0 bases from J; junction bases left unmatched: 3. The CDR3 DNA sequence: TGTGCCAGCAGCCTAGGGGGCTTGAACACTGAAGCTTTCTTT. Translating it yields CASSLGGLNTEAFF.

For this clone: This CDR3 is also generated by other DNA sequences in the sample. This chain links TRBV6-1 with TRBJ2-1; 7 bases are a match to TRBD1. Trimming removed 3 bases from V and 3 bases from J; junction bases left unmatched: 5. CDR1 is MNHNS, CDR2 SASEGT, per germline. The CDR3 loop spans 15 amino acids. The CDR3 region has the DNA TGTGCCAGCAGTGATGGTGCAGGGGGCTACAATGAGCAGTTCTTC. This sequence encodes CASSDGAGGYNEQFF.

The chain carries TRBV6-6 and TRBJ2-1; no firm D call. This CDR3 is built from 13 residues. Trimming took off 2 bases at V and 3 bases at J, with 5 bases between the two ends. CDR1 and CDR2 (germline): MNHNY, SVGAGI (reference sequence). The CDR3 bases are TGTGCCAGCAGTTACGTCAGCTACAATGAGCAGTTCTTC. Translated: CASSYVSYNEQFF.

This chain uses TRBV11-3 with TRBJ2-2; TRBD2 might be the D (5 bases). Trimming pared 0 bases from V and 1 base from J, leaving 12 bases between. Germline V gene sequence: CDR1 SGHNT, CDR2 YENEEA. The CDR3 sequence is 17 residues long. The CDR3 sequence: CASSLDAGLLNTGELFF. The CDR3 coding sequence is TGTGCCAGCAGCTTAGATGCTGGACTGCTGAACACCGGGGAGCTGTTTTTT.

This chain links TRBV19 with TRBJ1-2, with a possible D match to TRBD1 (6 bases). The CDR3 has 12 residues. Deletions cut 9 bases from V and 5 bases from J, with 13 bases between. CDR1 is LNHDA and CDR2 is SQIVND in the germline V gene (reference sequence). Here the CDR3 reads CASTGFPYGYTF. The CDR3 DNA reads TGTGCCAGCACAGGGTTCCCATATGGCTACACCTTC.

This chain connects TRBV7-8 to TRBJ1-1, with D unresolved. The V gene's germline CDR1 is SGHVS and CDR2 FQNEAQ. The V and J ends lost 0 bases and 3 bases respectively, with 8 bases between them. The CDR3 is made up of 14 amino acids. The CDR3 nucleotides read TGTGCCAGCAGCTTAGCGGAAGCGTACACTGAAGCTTTCTTT. Amino acids: CASSLAEAYTEAFF.

The chain is built from TRBV14 and TRBJ1-1; 7 bases are a match to TRBD1. The junction had 11 bases not matched to a gene; V was cut back by 6 bases and J by 7 bases. This CDR3 region has 14 residues. Germline CDR1 is SGHDN and CDR2 is FVKESK. CDR3 amino acids: CASSQKQGTVEAFF. The CDR3 coding sequence is TGTGCCAGCAGTCAAAAACAGGGGACCGTTGAAGCTTTCTTT.

The rearrangement joins TRBV6-5 to TRBJ2-1; 9 bases line up with TRBD2. The CDR3 covers 13 residues. Per germline, CDR1 MNHEY and CDR2 SVGAGI. J gave up 8 bases and V 8 bases, and 7 bases lay outside the gene matches. DNA of the CDR3: TGTGCCAGCGGGGCGGGGGGGAGCGATGAGCAGTTCTTC. Encoded protein: CASGAGGSDEQFF.

The chain carries TRBV5-8 and TRBJ1-2, with D possibly being TRBD1 (6 bases). The CDR3 runs 15 residues. V lost 3 bases, J lost 2 bases, and 14 bases lay in between. CDR1 SGHTS and CDR2 YDEGEE come from the germline V gene. This CDR3 reads CASSSTGSGNYGYTF. In DNA, the CDR3 is TGTGCCAGCAGCTCAACAGGGAGTGGGAACTATGGCTACACCTTC.

The chain combines TRBV4-3 with TRBJ2-1; 9 bases map to TRBD2. Germline V lookup: CDR1 LGHNA, CDR2 YSLEER. This CDR3 has 15 amino acids. The V segment lost 1 base and the J segment 8 bases; nucleotides outside the gene matches: 6. CDR3 nucleotides: TGCGCCAGCAGCCAAGGTGAGACTAGCGGTCATGAGCAGTTCTTC. This gives the protein CASSQGETSGHEQFF.

The chain uses TRBV27 and TRBJ2-1, with TRBD1 identical over 7 bases. V dropped 3 bases and J dropped 7; count of bases not matched to a gene: 3. Per germline, CDR1 MNHEY and CDR2 SMNVEV (reference sequence). The CDR3 spans 13 residues. The CDR3 here is CASSLPGGNEQFF. DNA of the CDR3: TGTGCCAGCAGTTTGCCAGGGGGTAATGAGCAGTTCTTC.

This chain connects TRBV7-9 to TRBJ1-2, with a possible D match to TRBD1 (5 bases). V was trimmed by 5 bases and J by 4 bases, leaving 17 bases between them. Per germline, CDR1 SEHNR and CDR2 FQNEAQ (reference sequence). The CDR3 is 15 amino acids. CDR3 DNA sequence: TGTGCCAGCAGCCCTACTCCGACAGTAAGCTATGGCTACACCTTC. This encodes CASSPTPTVSYGYTF.

V and J are TRBV5-1 and TRBJ1-2; 9 bases fit TRBD1. This CDR3 contains 13 residues. J gave up 4 bases and V 4 bases, and 2 bases lay outside the gene matches. Germline CDR1 is SGHRS and CDR2 is YFSETQ. For the CDR3, the DNA is TGCGCCAGCAGCGTGGGACAGGGCTATGGCTACACCTTC. Translated, it gives CASSVGQGYGYTF.

The chain uses TRBV5-1 and TRBJ2-1; TRBD2 might be the D (5 bases). Germline CDR1 SGHRS, CDR2 YFSETQ. The CDR3 extends over 15 amino acids. With 5 bases removed from V and 4 bases from J, the gap between germline ends came to 16 bases. CDR3 in DNA: TGCGCCAGCAGGCAAAGGACTGAACCATACAATGAGCAGTTCTTC. It codes for CASRQRTEPYNEQFF. Using reference TRBV5-1 and TRBJ2-1 for the parts outside the CDR3, the full variable domain is KAGVTQTPRYLIKTRGQQVTLSCSPISGHRSVSWYQQTPGQGLQFLFEYFSETQRNKGNFPGRFSGRQFSNSRSEMNVSTLELGDSALYLCASRQRTEPYNEQFFGPGTRLTVL.

The chain combines TRBV6-5 with TRBJ2-1; no definite D call. Germline-derived CDR1 and CDR2 are MNHEY and SVGAGI. Deletions cut 2 bases from V and 6 bases from J, with 14 bases between. CDR3 size: 15 residues. CDR3 coding DNA: TGTGCCAGCAGTTACGACCTAGAAGGCCGCAATGAGCAGTTCTTC. This gives the protein CASSYDLEGRNEQFF.

This clone showed up just a few times. The chain links TRBV30 to TRBJ1-6; D is undetermined. There are 15 residues in the CDR3. Germline lookup yields CDR1 GTSNPN and CDR2 SVGIG (reference sequence). V was clipped by 1 base and J by 3 bases, with 10 bases between them. The CDR3 nucleotides read TGTGCCTGGAGTGGAGAATTCATCTATAATTCACCCCTCCACTTT. Translating gives CAWSGEFIYNSPLHF.

The chain combines TRBV9 with TRBJ1-2; D remains ambiguous. There are 12 residues in the CDR3. V lost 0 bases and J 8 bases, leaving 8 bases between the germline ends. Germline V gene sequence: CDR1 SGDLS, CDR2 YYNGEE. CDR3 residues: CASSVGLPGYTF. CDR3 nucleotides: TGTGCCAGCAGCGTAGGACTGCCCGGCTACACCTTC.

This rearrangement joins TRBV7-2 to TRBJ2-5, with D perhaps matching TRBD2 (7 bases). In germline, CDR1 is SGHTA, CDR2 FQGNSA. Trimming took 5 bases from V and 4 from J, leaving 26 bases between them. The CDR3 is 18 amino acids. CDR3 nucleotide sequence: TGTGCCAGCAGCCCCCCCCTCTTACTAGCAGGGGAGGGAGAGACCCAGTACTTC. This gives the protein CASSPPLLLAGEGETQYF.

The genes are TRBV29-1 and TRBJ2-7; D perhaps matches TRBD1 (5 bases). V lost 1 base, J lost 0 bases, and 13 bases lay in between. This CDR3 has 15 residues. Germline CDR1 reads SQVTM; CDR2 reads ANQGSEA. In nucleotides, the CDR3 is TGCAGCGTTGAAGGATTGGCAGGGATCTCCTACGAGCAGTACTTC. Its translation is CSVEGLAGISYEQYF.

The CDR3 coding sequence is TGCGCCAGCAGCCCTGTGACTAGCGGATCCTACGAGCAGTACTTC. As protein: CASSPVTSGSYEQYF. The J gene is TRBJ2-7, the V gene TRBV4-1; TRBD2 matches at 9 bases. Germline trimming cut 4 bases from V and 1 base from J; bases unmatched to any gene: 5. CDR1 is MGHRA, CDR2 YSYEKL, per germline. The CDR3 runs to 15 residues.

The V and J genes are TRBV15 and TRBJ2-2; 14 nucleotides agree with TRBD2. Germline trimming cut 0 bases from V and 3 bases from J; bases unmatched to any gene: 12. The CDR3 sequence is 21 residues long. Germline CDR1 reads LNHNV; CDR2 reads YYDKDF (reference sequence). The CDR3 DNA follows: TGTGCCACCAGCAGAGATCCCCGGACTAGCGGGGGGAGGGTGTACACCGGGGAGCTGTTTTTT. Translation gives CATSRDPRTSGGRVYTGELFF.